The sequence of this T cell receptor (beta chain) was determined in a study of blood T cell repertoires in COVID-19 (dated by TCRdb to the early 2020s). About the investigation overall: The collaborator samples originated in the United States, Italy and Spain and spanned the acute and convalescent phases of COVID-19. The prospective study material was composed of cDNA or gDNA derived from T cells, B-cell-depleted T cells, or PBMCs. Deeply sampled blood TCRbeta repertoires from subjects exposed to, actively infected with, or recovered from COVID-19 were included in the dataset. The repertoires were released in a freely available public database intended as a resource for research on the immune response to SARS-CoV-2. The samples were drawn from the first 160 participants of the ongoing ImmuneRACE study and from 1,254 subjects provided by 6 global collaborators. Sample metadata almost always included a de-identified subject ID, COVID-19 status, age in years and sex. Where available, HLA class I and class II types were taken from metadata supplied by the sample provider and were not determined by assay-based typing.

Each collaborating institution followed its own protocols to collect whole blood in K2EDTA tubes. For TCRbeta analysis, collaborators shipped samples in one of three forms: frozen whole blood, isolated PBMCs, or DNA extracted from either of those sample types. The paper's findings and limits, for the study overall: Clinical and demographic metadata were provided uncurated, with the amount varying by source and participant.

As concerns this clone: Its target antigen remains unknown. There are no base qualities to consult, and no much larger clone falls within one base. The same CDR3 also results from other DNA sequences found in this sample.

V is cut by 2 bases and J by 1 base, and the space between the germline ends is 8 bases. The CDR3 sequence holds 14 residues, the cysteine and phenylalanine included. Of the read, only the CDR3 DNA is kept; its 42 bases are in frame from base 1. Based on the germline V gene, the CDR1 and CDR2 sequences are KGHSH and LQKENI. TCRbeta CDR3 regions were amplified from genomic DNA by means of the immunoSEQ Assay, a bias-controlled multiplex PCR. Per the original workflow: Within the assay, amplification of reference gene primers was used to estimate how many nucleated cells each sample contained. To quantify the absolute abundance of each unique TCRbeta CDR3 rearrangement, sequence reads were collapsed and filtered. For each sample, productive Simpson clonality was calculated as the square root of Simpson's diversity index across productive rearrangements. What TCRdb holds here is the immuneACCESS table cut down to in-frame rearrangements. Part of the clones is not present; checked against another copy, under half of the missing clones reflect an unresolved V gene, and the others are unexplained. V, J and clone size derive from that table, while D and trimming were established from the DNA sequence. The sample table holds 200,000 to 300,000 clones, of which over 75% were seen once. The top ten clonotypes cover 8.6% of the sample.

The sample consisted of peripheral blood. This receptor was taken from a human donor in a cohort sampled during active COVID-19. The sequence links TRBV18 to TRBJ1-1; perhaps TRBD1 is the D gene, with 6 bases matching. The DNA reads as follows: TGTGCCAGCTCACCAGGGACAACGAACACTGAAGCTTTCTTT. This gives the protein CASSPGTTNTEAFF.